The 24 T cell receptor beta chains listed next were all sequenced from one sample in a study of molecular identifiers for immune sequencing clone quantification. TCRdb re-called the PCR reads with MiXCR, one entry per CDR3 protein. Seen here are about 500,000 distinct CDR3 sequences, less than 30% observed once, and the top ten hold about 0.75%. The specimen was naive CD8+ T cells from blood, with Jurkat cell RNA spiked in. Regarding subset: FACS-sorted CD8+CD4-CCR7+CD45RA+ naive T cells. The receptors originated from a human donor in good health. Some libraries in this study had Jurkat cell RNA spiked in.

This clonotype is a singleton in its sample. With a much larger clone just one base away, this may be a read error. The rearrangement uses TRBV9 and TRBJ2-3; maybe TRBD2 (5 bases). This CDR3 has 14 residues. Germline values: CDR1 SGDLS, CDR2 YYNGEE. CDR3 loop: CASTSASSTDTLYF. The CDR3 DNA sequence: TGTGCCAGCACGTCCGCATCTAGCACAGATACGCTGTATTTT.

The chain carries TRBV7-9 and TRBJ2-5, with D possibly being TRBD1 (5 bases). This CDR3 contains 15 residues. V gave up 1 base and J gave up 5 bases, with 14 bases separating them. Germline loops: CDR1 SEHNR, CDR2 FQNEAQ (reference sequence). The CDR3 reads CASSLVPGYKETQYF. The CDR3 nucleotides read TGTGCCAGCAGCTTAGTCCCAGGGTACAAGGAGACCCAGTACTTC.

J is TRBJ2-5 and V is TRBV19; 10 nucleotides agree with TRBD2. Germline V lookup: CDR1 LNHDA, CDR2 SQIVND (reference sequence). This CDR3 comprises 15 residues. Germline trimming cut 5 bases from V and 1 base from J; bases unmatched to any gene: 4. CDR3 region: CASSLGLASQETQYF. Written as DNA, the CDR3 is TGTGCCAGTAGTTTGGGACTAGCGAGCCAAGAGACCCAGTACTTC.

This clonotype was detected ten times or more. V gene TRBV5-1 combines with J gene TRBJ2-7, with D perhaps matching TRBD1 (5 bases). Trimming removed 4 bases at V and 1 base at J, with 9 bases between. Germline CDR1 and CDR2: SGHRS and YFSETQ. This CDR3 has 13 residues. CDR3 loop: CASSRTLSYEQYF. In nucleotides, the CDR3 is TGCGCCAGCAGCCGGACACTGTCCTACGAGCAGTACTTC.

The sample holds many counts of this clonotype. The V and J genes are TRBV12-3 or TRBV12-4 and TRBJ1-6; D unclear. The CDR3 has 14 residues. The ends were cut back, 1 base at V and 3 bases at J, with 4 bases in the middle. CDR3 bases: TGTGCCAGCAGTTTAGGGGGCTATAATTCACCCCTCCACTTT. It encodes CASSLGGYNSPLHF.

The chain combines TRBV7-9 with TRBJ2-7; a weak D match, TRBD2 (5 bases). V was clipped by 5 bases and J by 6 bases, with 20 bases between them. CDR1 is SEHNR, CDR2 FQNEAQ, per germline (reference sequence). The CDR3 length is 15 residues. The CDR3 region has the DNA TGTGCCAGCAGCCCAGAGCCGAGCAACCGGGGCGAGCAGTACTTC. This sequence encodes CASSPEPSNRGEQYF.

This clonotype was observed a handful of times. The junction does not match germline at one end; this may be a read error. This sequence joins TRBV20-1 and TRBJ1-1; 11 nucleotides align to TRBD1. Per germline, CDR1 DFQATT and CDR2 SNEGSKA (reference sequence). This CDR3 region has 17 residues. The CDR3 nucleotides are TGCAGTGCTAGAGATAGGGACAGGGGGTGGATGAACACTGAAGCTTCCTTT. This codes for CSARDRDRGWMNTEASF.

This clonotype showed up many times. This chain connects TRBV27 to TRBJ1-1; D is unclear. This CDR3 has 15 amino acids. In germline, CDR1 is MNHEY, CDR2 SMNVEV (reference sequence). With 4 bases removed from V and 0 bases from J, the gap between germline ends came to 12 bases. CDR3 protein: CASSYGGTLNTEAFF. CDR3 DNA: TGTGCCAGCAGTTACGGTGGCACCTTGAACACTGAAGCTTTCTTT.

On this clonotype itself: It differs at one base from a far larger clone, so likely a read error. The rearrangement links TRBV5-5 to TRBJ2-7; D call uncertain. The CDR3 spans 12 residues. CDR1 SGHKS and CDR2 YYEKEE come from the germline V gene (reference sequence). The DNA of the CDR3 is TGTGCCAGCAGCTTCGGCGCCTACAAGCAGTACTTC. Translation gives CASSFGAYKQYF.

J is TRBJ1-1 and V is TRBV19; D may be TRBD1 (6 bases). This CDR3 contains 15 residues. Between the trimmed V and J ends, which lost 3 bases and 4 bases, there was a span of 15 bases. Germline V gives CDR1 LNHDA, CDR2 SQIVND (reference sequence). As DNA, the CDR3 is TGTGCCAGTAGTATCCTACAGGGTTTGGGCACTGAAGCTTTCTTT. This translates into CASSILQGLGTEAFF.

In this sample, this clonotype turned up a few times. The rearrangement joins TRBV7-9 to TRBJ1-3; D possibly corresponds to TRBD1 (6 bases). Trimming removed 6 bases from V and 2 bases from J, with 23 bases in between. Germline V lookup: CDR1 SEHNR, CDR2 FQNEAQ (reference sequence). The CDR3 runs to 18 residues. CDR3 sequence: CASSLQIGGSETGNTIYF. CDR3 bases: TGTGCCAGCAGTCTCCAGATAGGGGGGAGTGAGACTGGAAACACCATATATTTT.

At least ten counts were recorded for this clonotype. The rearrangement links TRBV14 to TRBJ1-2, with TRBD1 as a possible D gene (5 bases). The CDR3 has 17 amino acids. The germline V and J ends were trimmed by 0 bases and 4 bases, with 18 bases remaining between them. Looked up from germline, CDR1 is SGHDN and CDR2 is FVKESK. This chain's CDR3 is CASSQDRSTGELYGYTF. In nucleotides, the CDR3 is TGTGCCAGCAGCCAAGATCGGTCAACAGGAGAACTCTATGGCTACACCTTC.

This clonotype was picked up many times. The chain links TRBV10-2 to TRBJ2-3, with D tentatively TRBD1 (5 bases). Germline assignment: CDR1 WSHSY and CDR2 SAAADI. V lost 6 bases and J lost 0, with 16 bases in between. This CDR3 is built from 16 residues. The CDR3 protein is CASSPRAVTSTDTQYF. The CDR3 DNA is TGCGCCAGCAGCCCCAGGGCGGTTACTAGCACAGATACGCAGTATTTT.

The V and J genes are TRBV4-3 and TRBJ1-4, with D hard to call. Germline V lookup: CDR1 LGHNA, CDR2 YSLEER. Trimming left V 4 bases short and J 3 bases short, with 12 bases between. The CDR3 runs to 15 residues. CDR3 residues: CASSPETLANEKLFF. The CDR3 nucleotides read TGCGCCAGCAGCCCGGAGACATTGGCTAATGAAAAACTGTTTTTT.

Notes on this clonotype: Given a much more abundant clone one base away, this may be a read error. Without the conserved terminal phenylalanine or tryptophan, this CDR3 likely stems from a read error. The chain is built from TRBV20-1 and TRBJ2-7; D unclear. V gave up 0 bases and J gave up 4 bases, with 13 bases separating them. Germline CDR1 is DFQATT and CDR2 is SNEGSKA (reference sequence). This CDR3 spans 14 amino acids. CDR3 bases: TGCAGTGCTAGAGATCGAACGGTACCGTACGAGCAGTACTCC. Translation gives CSARDRTVPYEQYS.

A word on this clonotype: At one end, the junction sequence differs from germline, possibly due to a read error. The chain joins TRBV7-2 to TRBJ2-7; D call uncertain. The CDR3 loop spans 12 amino acids. CDR1 and CDR2 (germline): SGHTA, FQGNSA. CDR3 bases: TGTGCCAGCAGCTTATACTTGGACGAGCAGTCCTTC. This encodes CASSLYLDEQSF.

For this clonotype: Because it lacks the conserved phenylalanine or tryptophan at the end, this CDR3 is likely a read error. The chain has TRBV7-9 and TRBJ1-1; no definite D call. The CDR3 loop spans 16 amino acids. CDR1 and CDR2 (germline): SEHNR, FQNEAQ (reference sequence). CDR3 nucleotides: TGTGCCAGCGGCTCAGAGGTCTGGGCTGCAAACACTGAGGCTTTCTTG. It encodes CASGSEVWAANTEAFL.

About this clonotype itself: A read error may produce the germline difference seen at one junction end. The V and J genes are TRBV19 and TRBJ1-5; D is unclear. CDR3 size: 14 residues. Germline V gives CDR1 LNHDA, CDR2 SQIVND (reference sequence). The CDR3 reads CASKGFVSDQPQHF. The CDR3 DNA reads TGTGCCAGTAAAGGGTTTGTTAGCGATCAGCCCCAGCATTTT.

The table lists this clonotype with a few counts. A junction boundary mismatches the germline segment, possibly from a read error. The chain recombines TRBV11-2 with TRBJ1-6; D remains unclear. The germline V gene encodes CDR1 SGHAT and CDR2 FQNNGV. There are 15 residues in the CDR3. CDR3 in amino acids: CASGLDVMHGSPLHF. CDR3 coding DNA: TGTGCCAGCGGCTTAGATGTTATGCACGGGTCACCCCTCCACTTT. Combining the CDR3 with reference TRBV11-2 and TRBJ1-6 gives the whole variable domain EAGVAQSPRYKIIEKRQSVAFWCNPISGHATLYWYQQILGQGPKLLIQFQNNGVVDDSQLPKDRFSAERLKGVDSTLKIQPAKLEDSAVYLCASGLDVMHGSPLHFGNGTRLTVT.

This clonotype was counted a few times. This sequence joins TRBV12-5 and TRBJ2-3, with D unresolved. The CDR3 contains 15 residues. The ends were cut back, 1 base at V and 2 bases at J, with 10 bases in the middle. CDR1 and CDR2 from the germline V gene are LGHNT and FRNRAP. Here the CDR3 reads CASGLGNDNTDTQYF. The CDR3 nucleotides read TGTGCTAGTGGTTTGGGAAACGACAACACAGATACGCAGTATTTT. Variable domain in full (rest from reference TRBV12-5 and TRBJ2-3): DARVTQTPRHKVTEMGQEVTMRCQPILGHNTVFWYRQTMMQGLELLAYFRNRAPLDDSGMPKDRFSAEMPDATLATLKIQPSEPRDSAVYFCASGLGNDNTDTQYFGPGTRLTVL.

Regarding this clonotype: At one end the junction does not follow the germline gene, possibly because of a read error. The chain recombines TRBV20-1 with TRBJ2-7, with D maybe TRBD1 (5 bases). The germline CDR1 and CDR2 sequences are DFQATT and SNEGSKA (reference sequence). The CDR3 extends over 12 amino acids. In DNA form, the CDR3 reads TGCAGTGCTATATCTTGGGGCTACGAGCAGTGCTTC. Amino acid sequence: CSAISWGYEQCF.

In this sample, this clonotype turned up a few times. This chain connects TRBV25-1 to TRBJ2-3; 9 bases are shared with TRBD2. Germline CDR1 reads MGHDK; CDR2 reads SYGVNS. The CDR3 is made up of 15 amino acids. Unmatched junction bases numbered 5, after V lost 5 bases and J lost 2 bases. CDR3 nucleotide sequence: TGTGCCAGCAGTTCTAGCGGGGTTGACACAGATACGCAGTATTTT. Its translation: CASSSSGVDTDTQYF.

This clonotype was detected a few times. The chain carries TRBV5-6 and TRBJ2-7; no definite D call. The V end was cut by 3 bases, the J end by 2 bases, with 15 bases between. Germline V gene lookup returns CDR1 SGHDT and CDR2 YYEEEE. The CDR3 spans 15 residues. The CDR3 region is CASSSGPTNAYEQYF. In DNA form, the CDR3 reads TGTGCCAGCAGCTCCGGACCTACAAATGCCTACGAGCAGTACTTC.

This clonotype was detected only a few times. This sequence joins TRBV3-1 and TRBJ1-2; possible D gene TRBD1, 5 bases. Deletions cut 1 base from V and 2 bases from J, with 8 bases between. This CDR3 has 14 amino acids. Germline assignment: CDR1 LGHDT and CDR2 YNNKEL (reference sequence). CDR3 DNA: TGTGCCAGCAGCCAAGGACAGCAAAACTATGGCTACACCTTC. Translated, it gives CASSQGQQNYGYTF.